The clone carrying this T cell receptor beta chain was observed a handful of times. This specimen comes from a study of cytomegalovirus exposure and HLA in healthy donors. In the study overall: Of about 390 genotyped donors, roughly 81% grouped in the Caucasian-associated ancestry cluster.

Primers for the PCR totalled 60 Vbeta and 13 Jbeta. Clones were sequenced by immunoSEQ multiplex PCR, and TCRdb holds only the in-frame ones, with some missing. There are under 95,000 clones in the sample; roughly 77% occur only once, and 2% to 2.5% lies in the top ten. The receptor was derived from a man in his forties in good health and CMV-seronegative. The sequencing sample was made of PBMCs.

The DNA for the CDR3 is TGCGCCAGCAGAGCGAGTGCGGCGTCTAATCAGCCCCAGCATTTT. This translates into CASRASAASNQPQHF. The V and J genes are TRBV4-1 and TRBJ1-5; D unresolved. The V and J ends lost 6 bases and 4 bases respectively, with 16 bases between them. Germline assignment: CDR1 MGHRA and CDR2 YSYEKL. CDR3 length equals 15 residues.